The 2 T cell receptor beta chains in this list originate from one sample, sequenced in a study of cytomegalovirus exposure and HLA in healthy donors. Primers included in the PCR were 60 Vbeta and 13 Jbeta primers. Using immunoSEQ multiplex PCR, the repertoire was profiled, and TCRdb retains in-frame clones only, with some absent. The sample has 150,000 to 200,000 clones; 9.5% to 15% are singletons. Material: PBMCs. The source is a man aged 45-60 years in good health and CMV-seropositive.

The V gene is TRBV5-1, the J gene TRBJ1-5; 7 nucleotides agree with TRBD1. Germline V gene sequence: CDR1 SGHRS, CDR2 YFSETQ. The CDR3 runs to 14 residues. The V and J ends lost 4 bases and 1 base, in that order; junction bases with no gene match: 2. CDR3 residues: CASSPQGSNQPQHF. The DNA for the CDR3 is TGCGCCAGCAGCCCACAGGGGAGCAATCAGCCCCAGCATTTT.

The table lists this clone with a few counts. The CDR3 coding sequence is TGTGCCAGCAGTTTGCGGCTACTCGGGTACACCTTC. The encoded protein is CASSLRLLGYTF. The chain combines TRBV28 with TRBJ1-2; no firm D call. CDR3 size: 12 residues. V gave up 3 bases and J gave up 11 bases, with 13 bases separating them. Germline loops: CDR1 MDHEN, CDR2 SYDVKM.